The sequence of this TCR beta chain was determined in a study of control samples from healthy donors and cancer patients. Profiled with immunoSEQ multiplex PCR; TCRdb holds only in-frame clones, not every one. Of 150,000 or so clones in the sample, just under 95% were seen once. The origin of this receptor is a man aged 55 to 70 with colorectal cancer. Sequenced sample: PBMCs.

CDR3 residues: CASSQGRNYGYTF. DNA for the CDR3: TGTGCCAGCAGCCAGGGAAGGAACTATGGCTACACCTTC. The chain uses TRBV3-1 (or the pseudogene TRBV3-2) and TRBJ1-2; D is uncertain. The CDR3 is 13 residues long. Germline assignment: CDR1 LGHDT and CDR2 YNNKEL (reference sequence). The V and J ends lost 3 bases and 2 bases respectively, with 7 bases between them.